Listed here are 18 T cell receptor beta chains from one sample, sequenced in a study of cytomegalovirus exposure and HLA in healthy donors. Primers for the PCR totalled 60 Vbeta and 13 Jbeta. Generated by immunoSEQ multiplex PCR, the TCRdb table keeps only in-frame clones and is missing some. The sample records 170,000 or so clones, under 90% being singletons. The source material was PBMCs. The receptors were gathered from a man aged 25-45 years in good health and CMV-seropositive.

A few counts support this clone. The rearrangement joins TRBV19 to TRBJ1-2; no clear D gene. The germline V gene has CDR1 LNHDA and CDR2 SQIVND (reference sequence). V lost 7 bases and J lost 0, with 12 bases in between. The length of the CDR3 is 14 residues. CDR3 loop: CASTKERANYGYTF. The CDR3 nucleotides are TGTGCCAGTACAAAAGAGAGGGCTAACTATGGCTACACCTTC.

This chain links TRBV18 with TRBJ2-4; 10 bases match TRBD2. The V gene's germline CDR1 is KGHSH and CDR2 LQKENI. Losses at the gene ends were 0 bases for V and 2 bases for J; bases not matched to a gene: 7. The CDR3 sequence is 18 residues long. The CDR3 here is CASSPPRERGGTKNIQYF. The CDR3 region has the DNA TGTGCCAGCTCACCACCACGCGAGCGGGGGGGAACCAAAAACATTCAGTACTTC. Filled out from reference TRBV18 and TRBJ2-4, the complete variable domain reads NAGVMQNPRHLVRRRGQEARLRCSPMKGHSHVYWYRQLPEEGLKFMVYLQKENIIDESGMPKERFSAEFPKEGPSILRIQQVVRGDSAAYFCASSPPRERGGTKNIQYFGAGTRLSVL.

The chain combines TRBV9 with TRBJ2-5; TRBD2 is a possible D gene (5 bases). Germline-derived CDR1 and CDR2 are SGDLS and YYNGEE. This CDR3 spans 14 amino acids. Trimming pared 0 bases from V and 6 bases from J, leaving 12 bases between. CDR3 in DNA: TGTGCCAGCAGCGTAGCCGGGATCCGCCAGACCCAGTACTTC. It specifies CASSVAGIRQTQYF.

This rearrangement joins TRBV5-1 to TRBJ2-1; 7 bases align to TRBD2. Trimming removed 5 bases from V and 9 bases from J; junction bases left unmatched: 5. Germline V CDR1 and CDR2: SGHRS, YFSETQ. The CDR3 is 12 residues long. The CDR3 DNA follows: TGCGCCAGCAGACCTAGCGGAACTGAGCAGTTCTTC. Its translation is CASRPSGTEQFF.

The CDR3, as DNA: TGTGCCAGCAGTTTAAACCAGTGGTACCAAGAGACCCAGTACTTC. Protein: CASSLNQWYQETQYF. The chain has TRBV27 and TRBJ2-5; D call uncertain. This CDR3 comprises 15 residues. Germline V gene data show CDR1 as MNHEY and CDR2 as SMNVEV (reference sequence). The germline V and J ends were trimmed by 2 bases and 0 bases, with 10 bases remaining between them.

This chain links TRBV9 with TRBJ1-1; unclear D gene. Looked up from germline, CDR1 is SGDLS and CDR2 is YYNGEE. The CDR3 runs to 14 residues. V lost 4 bases and J lost 4, with 14 bases in between. CDR3 DNA: TGTGCCAGCAGCCCTACTTCGGGTAGCACTGAAGCTTTCTTT. It translates to CASSPTSGSTEAFF.

This chain uses TRBV7-3 with TRBJ2-1, with D maybe TRBD2 (5 bases). V dropped 5 bases and J dropped 0 bases, with 11 bases sitting between them. The CDR3 consists of 15 residues. Germline V gene data show CDR1 as SGHTA and CDR2 as FQGTGA. Here the CDR3 DNA reads TGTGCCAGCAGCCTAAGCGGAAGCTCCTACAATGAGCAGTTCTTC. It encodes CASSLSGSSYNEQFF.

V and J are TRBV30 and TRBJ1-5; weak D call: TRBD1 (6 bases). Germline values: CDR1 GTSNPN, CDR2 SVGIG (reference sequence). CDR3 length: 16 residues. The V end lost 2 bases, the J end lost 5 bases, and 19 bases lay between the germline ends. The CDR3 DNA follows: TGTGCCTGGAGTTCCAGGTTAGGCAGGGGTTATCAGCCCCAGCATTTT. It yields the protein CAWSSRLGRGYQPQHF.

The chain uses TRBV7-8 and TRBJ2-7; 14 nucleotides agree with TRBD2. CDR1 SGHVS and CDR2 FQNEAQ come from the germline V gene. V lost 4 bases and J lost 7; bases outside the gene matches: 6. The CDR3 consists of 15 residues. The CDR3 nucleotides are TGTGCCAGCAGCTCCCAGACTAGCGGGAGGGAAGAGCAGTACTTC. Its translation: CASSSQTSGREEQYF.

This chain links TRBV14 with TRBJ2-1; 8 nucleotides match TRBD2. V shed 0 bases, J shed 3 bases, and the junction held 13 bases outside the gene matches. In germline, CDR1 is SGHDN, CDR2 FVKESK. The CDR3 is 19 amino acids. The CDR3 DNA reads TGTGCCAGCAGCCAAGATATACTAGCGGTACAATGGGGCTACAATGAGCAGTTCTTC. Its protein is CASSQDILAVQWGYNEQFF.

The chain recombines TRBV11-2 with TRBJ2-7; 9 bases fit TRBD2. This CDR3 region has 16 residues. V lost 5 bases, J lost 5 bases, and 13 bases stayed unmatched. Germline-derived CDR1 and CDR2 are SGHAT and FQNNGV. The CDR3: CASSNWAPSGDHEQYF. In DNA, the CDR3 is TGTGCCAGCAGCAACTGGGCTCCTAGCGGGGACCACGAGCAGTACTTC. Looking up the rest from reference TRBV11-2 and TRBJ2-7 gives the full variable domain: EAGVAQSPRYKIIEKRQSVAFWCNPISGHATLYWYQQILGQGPKLLIQFQNNGVVDDSQLPKDRFSAERLKGVDSTLKIQPAKLEDSAVYLCASSNWAPSGDHEQYFGPGTRLTVT.

This chain joins TRBV7-7 and TRBJ1-2; tentatively, D is TRBD1 (5 bases). The V gene's germline CDR1 is SSHAT and CDR2 FNYEAQ (reference sequence). V gave up 6 bases and J gave up 4 bases, with 24 bases separating them. The CDR3 covers 17 residues. The CDR3 DNA sequence: TGTGCCAGCAGTTATCCGCCCCCTGAACATGGGGCCTATGGCTACACCTTC. Residues: CASSYPPPEHGAYGYTF.

As regards this clone: Other DNA sequences in this specimen translate into the identical CDR3. V gene TRBV6-5 combines with J gene TRBJ1-3, with 7 bases identical to TRBD1. This CDR3 has 14 residues. V lost 5 bases to trimming and J lost 3 bases; unmatched junction nucleotides: 4. Germline V CDR1 and CDR2: MNHEY, SVGAGI. The CDR3 here is CASSPDRDGNTIYF. In DNA, the CDR3 is TGTGCCAGCAGTCCCGACAGGGATGGAAACACCATATATTTT.

A remark on this clone: The junction departs from germline at one end; a sequencing error may be responsible. The chain is built from TRBV7-9 and TRBJ1-5; D may be TRBD1 (5 bases). The CDR3 runs 19 residues. Germline V lookup: CDR1 SEHNR, CDR2 FQNEAQ (reference sequence). The CDR3 bases are TGTGCCAGCAGCCCCGGGGGTGCCAGCGTCGGAAGACTGAATCAGCCCCAGCGTTTT. Encoded protein: CASSPGGASVGRLNQPQRF.

The chain is built from TRBV4-1 and TRBJ2-2; 9 nucleotides line up with TRBD2. V lost 0 bases, J lost 2 bases, and 10 bases stayed unmatched. The germline V gene has CDR1 MGHRA and CDR2 YSYEKL. CDR3 length: 19 amino acids. The DNA of the CDR3 is TGCGCCAGCAGCCAAGAAGGAGGGCGGGGGGGTTTCAACACCGGGGAGCTGTTTTTT. The encoded protein is CASSQEGGRGGFNTGELFF.

V and J are TRBV18 and TRBJ1-3; TRBD1 matches at 7 bases. Germline CDR1 and CDR2: KGHSH and LQKENI. The CDR3 length is 15 residues. The V segment lost 0 bases and the J segment 3 bases; nucleotides outside the gene matches: 2. The CDR3 loop reads CASSPPQGNGNTIYF. The CDR3 DNA is TGTGCCAGCTCACCACCACAGGGGAATGGAAACACCATATATTTT.

For this clone: The DNA is omitted, as the CDR3 cannot be located on it reliably, and the CDR3 follows TCRdb's listing. The chain combines TRBV6-1 with TRBJ1-5; the table gives TRBD1 as D, unverified against the DNA. The CDR3 is 14 amino acids in total, end residues counted. The germline gives CDR1 MNHNS, CDR2 SASEGT. CDR3 protein: CASILGQSNQPQHF.

This rearrangement joins TRBV5-8 to TRBJ2-3, with 13 bases aligning to TRBD2. The germline CDR1 and CDR2 sequences are SGHTS and YDEGEE. The length of the CDR3 is 16 residues. V trimming: 4 bases; J trimming: 2 bases; junction bases outside the gene matches: 4. The CDR3 coding sequence is TGTGCCAGCAGCCGACTAGCGGGAGGTCACACAGATACGCAGTATTTT. This sequence encodes CASSRLAGGHTDTQYF.